The 32 T cell receptor beta chains in this list originate from one sample, sequenced in a study of shared clonotypes between healthy human individuals. Naivety among CD8 cells was defined by CD45RO negativity and positive CCR7 selection, thereby excluding terminally differentiated effector memory CD45RA+ cells. Method: immunoSEQ multiplex PCR; TCRdb's copy keeps in-frame clones and lacks some. The data show about 820,000 clones, roughly 92% seen once. The specimen was naive CD8+ T cells sorted from blood. The receptors originated from a man aged 25 to 45 in good health.

The chain carries TRBV15 and TRBJ2-2; D is unresolved. From germline, CDR1 is LNHNV and CDR2 YYDKDF (reference sequence). The CDR3 is 13 amino acids. With 5 bases removed from V and 1 base from J, the gap between germline ends came to 5 bases. CDR3 in amino acids: CATSSRNTGELFF. CDR3 in DNA: TGTGCCACCAGCTCGAGGAACACCGGGGAGCTGTTTTTT.

The rearrangement links TRBV18 to TRBJ2-1, with 13 nucleotides matching TRBD2. Germline CDR1 KGHSH, CDR2 LQKENI. Germline trimming cut 3 bases from V and 0 bases from J; bases unmatched to any gene: 2. This CDR3 comprises 17 residues. CDR3 DNA: TGTGCCAGCTCACCTGGGACTAGCGGGAACTCCTACAATGAGCAGTTCTTC. Protein: CASSPGTSGNSYNEQFF.

This chain uses TRBV2 with TRBJ2-1, with D perhaps assigned TRBD1 or TRBD2 (5 bases each). CDR1 and CDR2 from the germline V gene are SNHLY and FYNNEI. V lost 7 bases and J lost 3, with 16 bases in between. The CDR3 is 15 amino acids. This CDR3 reads CASNPGTDLYNEQFF. CDR3 coding DNA: TGTGCCAGCAACCCCGGGACGGATCTCTACAATGAGCAGTTCTTC.

V is TRBV6-5 and J is TRBJ1-1, with 7 bases identical to TRBD1. Germline lookup yields CDR1 MNHEY and CDR2 SVGAGI. The CDR3 is 15 residues long. V lost 6 bases and J lost 7; bases outside the gene matches: 14. CDR3 bases: TGTGCCAGCAGGCGACTACAGGGGCCGAGAGATGAAGCTTTCTTT. Translation gives CASRRLQGPRDEAFF.

The chain combines TRBV5-1 with TRBJ2-1; 8 bases align to TRBD1. The J segment lost 10 bases and the V segment lost 0 bases, leaving 6 bases of the junction unmatched. This CDR3 has 14 amino acids. Germline CDR1 reads SGHRS; CDR2 reads YFSETQ. In nucleotides, the CDR3 is TGCGCCAGCAGCTTGGTGGCAGGGGGCCAGGAGCAGTTCTTC. It yields the protein CASSLVAGGQEQFF.

The V call is TRBV29-1, the J call TRBJ2-7, with 7 nucleotides matching TRBD2. CDR1 is SQVTM and CDR2 is ANQGSEA in the germline V gene. The length of the CDR3 is 13 residues. V shed 5 bases, J shed 1 base, and the junction held 5 bases outside the gene matches. CDR3 bases: TGCAGCGTTCTTACTAGCGAGTCCTACGAGCAGTACTTC. Its translation is CSVLTSESYEQYF.

This rearrangement joins TRBV19 to TRBJ1-1; tentatively, D is TRBD1 (6 bases). V lost 9 bases to trimming and J lost 2 bases, with 13 bases between them. The CDR3 length is 13 residues. Germline-derived CDR1 and CDR2 are LNHDA and SQIVND (reference sequence). Here the CDR3 reads CASRDTENTEAFF. The CDR3 nucleotides are TGTGCCAGCCGGGACACAGAAAACACTGAAGCTTTCTTT. The variable domain in full, completed from reference TRBV19 and TRBJ1-1, reads DGGITQSPKYLFRKEGQNVTLSCEQNLNHDAMYWYRQDPGQGLRLIYYSQIVNDFQKGDIAEGYSVSREKKESFPLTVTSAQKNPTAFYLCASRDTENTEAFFGQGTRLTVV.

This chain uses TRBV25-1 with TRBJ2-4; TRBD2 matches at 7 bases. Trimming at V came to 4 bases and at J to 0 bases, leaving 12 bases not matched to a gene. Germline V gene lookup returns CDR1 MGHDK and CDR2 SYGVNS. The CDR3 runs to 18 residues. The DNA for the CDR3 is TGTGCCAGCAGTGGCCCCAGTCCAGCGGGAACAGCCAAAAACATTCAGTACTTC. It yields the protein CASSGPSPAGTAKNIQYF.

This chain links TRBV11-2 with TRBJ2-7; 8 bases match TRBD1. J lost 2 bases, V lost 0 bases, and 6 bases had no gene match. Looked up from germline, CDR1 is SGHAT and CDR2 is FQNNGV. The CDR3 loop spans 16 amino acids. The CDR3 spells CASSLDLQDRAYEQYF. In nucleotides, the CDR3 is TGTGCCAGCAGCTTAGATCTACAGGACAGGGCCTACGAGCAGTACTTC.

This clone was counted once. The chain employs TRBV5-4 and TRBJ2-3, with D possibly TRBD2 on 6 matching bases. The CDR3 covers 16 residues. V lost 0 bases and J lost 2, with 13 bases in between. Germline CDR1 and CDR2: SGHNT and YYREEE (reference sequence). DNA for the CDR3: TGTGCCAGCAGCTTGGTCCCGGGAGCCATCACAGATACGCAGTATTTT. It specifies CASSLVPGAITDTQYF.

The J gene is TRBJ2-3, the V gene TRBV4-1, with 9 bases that match TRBD2. The CDR3 totals 16 residues. Germline-derived CDR1 and CDR2 are MGHRA and YSYEKL. With 6 bases clipped from V and 2 bases from J, the junction kept 9 bases outside the gene matches. This CDR3 reads CASRQPLAGITDTQYF. In DNA form, the CDR3 reads TGCGCCAGCAGACAGCCCCTAGCGGGGATCACAGATACGCAGTATTTT.

The rearrangement uses TRBV7-9 and TRBJ1-5; D remains unclear. The ends were cut back, 6 bases at V and 0 bases at J, with 6 bases in the middle. CDR3 length: 13 residues. From germline, CDR1 is SEHNR and CDR2 FQNEAQ (reference sequence). The CDR3 DNA is TGTGCCAGCAGTAGTTATAGCAATCAGCCCCAGCATTTT. This codes for CASSSYSNQPQHF.

This clone has a single count. The rearrangement links TRBV19 to TRBJ2-1; perhaps TRBD2 as D (5 bases). Germline V gene data show CDR1 as LNHDA and CDR2 as SQIVND (reference sequence). V dropped 5 bases and J dropped 9 bases, with 26 bases sitting between them. The CDR3 extends over 17 amino acids. CDR3 nucleotides: TGTGCCAGTAGTCCCGGGGAAACCTACGGCAGCGGCACTGAGCAGTTCTTC. Amino acids: CASSPGETYGSGTEQFF.

The V and J genes are TRBV9 and TRBJ2-1; maybe TRBD2 (6 bases). The CDR3 totals 15 residues. The V end lost 3 bases, the J end lost 2 bases, and 12 bases lay between the germline ends. The V gene's germline CDR1 is SGDLS and CDR2 YYNGEE. Here the CDR3 DNA reads TGTGCCAGCAGCGCAGCGGAGGGCCCCTACAATGAGCAGTTCTTC. Its translation is CASSAAEGPYNEQFF. The whole variable domain, filled in from reference TRBV9 and TRBJ2-1, reads DSGVTQTPKHLITATGQRVTLRCSPRSGDLSVYWYQQSLDQGLQFLIQYYNGEERAKGNILERFSAQQFPDLHSELNLSSLELGDSALYFCASSAAEGPYNEQFFGPGTRLTVL.

This clone has only one observation. The genes are TRBV18 and TRBJ2-7, with TRBD2 identical over 7 bases. The CDR3 has 17 amino acids. The germline gives CDR1 KGHSH, CDR2 LQKENI. Losses at the gene ends were 4 bases for V and 4 bases for J; bases not matched to a gene: 16. CDR3 nucleotide sequence: TGTGCCAGCTCACGAAGACCAGGAAGCGGGAATAGTTACGAGCAGTACTTC. Protein product: CASSRRPGSGNSYEQYF.

J is TRBJ2-3 and V is TRBV6-4; no clear D gene. CDR1 is MRHNA, CDR2 SNTAGT, per germline. Trimming removed 1 base from V and 5 bases from J, with 13 bases in between. This CDR3 region has 15 residues. The chain's CDR3 is CASSDLGNPRDTQYF. CDR3 DNA sequence: TGTGCCAGCAGTGACTTGGGCAACCCCAGAGATACGCAGTATTTT.

V usage is TRBV19 and J usage is TRBJ1-3; D is uncertain. Trimming removed 10 bases from V and 0 bases from J, with 19 bases in between. This CDR3 has 16 amino acids. In germline, CDR1 is LNHDA, CDR2 SQIVND (reference sequence). The CDR3 sequence: CATLSGRSRSGNTIYF. The CDR3 region has the DNA TGTGCCACTTTGAGCGGTCGTAGCCGCTCTGGAAACACCATATATTTT. The whole variable domain, remainder taken from reference TRBV19 and TRBJ1-3, is DGGITQSPKYLFRKEGQNVTLSCEQNLNHDAMYWYRQDPGQGLRLIYYSQIVNDFQKGDIAEGYSVSREKKESFPLTVTSAQKNPTAFYLCATLSGRSRSGNTIYFGEGSWLTVV.

This clone has only a few counts. This chain uses TRBV29-1 with TRBJ2-2; 7 nucleotides agree with TRBD1. Germline CDR1 reads SQVTM; CDR2 reads ANQGSEA. CDR3 length: 13 residues. V dropped 5 bases and J dropped 2; count of bases not matched to a gene: 2. The CDR3 loop reads CSVKGANTGELFF. The CDR3 region has the DNA TGCAGCGTTAAGGGGGCTAACACCGGGGAGCTGTTTTTT.

The chain combines TRBV5-4 with TRBJ1-1; the D gene is possibly TRBD1 (5 bases). This CDR3 has 15 residues. Germline loops: CDR1 SGHNT, CDR2 YYREEE (reference sequence). Trimming stripped 0 bases from V and 5 bases from J, with 14 bases between. In nucleotides, the CDR3 is TGTGCCAGCAGCTTGGGCCCAGAGGGGAGGACTGAAGCTTTCTTT. Encoded protein: CASSLGPEGRTEAFF.

This clone was counted a few times. V gene TRBV4-2 combines with J gene TRBJ1-1; perhaps TRBD1 as D (5 bases). Trimming took 1 base from V and 4 from J, leaving 10 bases between them. Germline CDR1 LGHNA, CDR2 YNFKEQ. This CDR3 contains 14 residues. CDR3 DNA: TGTGCCAGCAGCCAAGGTCGCGGGGGCACTGAAGCTTTCTTT. Amino acid sequence: CASSQGRGGTEAFF.

This chain uses TRBV5-1 with TRBJ2-1; 10 nucleotides agree with TRBD2. The length of the CDR3 is 16 residues. CDR1 SGHRS and CDR2 YFSETQ come from the germline V gene. V lost 1 base to trimming and J lost 8 bases; unmatched junction nucleotides: 9. The CDR3 loop reads CASSLNPSGSAYEQFF. For the CDR3, the DNA is TGCGCCAGCAGCTTGAATCCTAGCGGGAGTGCATATGAGCAGTTCTTC.

The rearrangement joins TRBV7-9 to TRBJ2-3, with 13 positions matching TRBD2. The junction had 7 bases not matched to a gene; V was cut back by 5 bases and J by 2 bases. This CDR3 has 17 residues. The V gene's germline CDR1 is SEHNR and CDR2 FQNEAQ (reference sequence). The CDR3 sequence is CASSAATSGRYTDTQYF. CDR3 bases: TGTGCCAGCAGCGCAGCGACTAGCGGGAGGTACACAGATACGCAGTATTTT.

The rearrangement uses TRBV11-2 and TRBJ2-2, with TRBD1 as a possible D gene (5 bases). The CDR3 runs to 15 residues. Trimming removed 3 bases from V and 2 bases from J, with 10 bases in between. Germline CDR1 reads SGHAT; CDR2 reads FQNNGV. The CDR3 nucleotides are TGTGCCAGCAGCTTGCGACAGTCTAACACCGGGGAGCTGTTTTTT. This codes for CASSLRQSNTGELFF. Supplemented by reference TRBV11-2 and TRBJ2-2, the full variable domain reads EAGVAQSPRYKIIEKRQSVAFWCNPISGHATLYWYQQILGQGPKLLIQFQNNGVVDDSQLPKDRFSAERLKGVDSTLKIQPAKLEDSAVYLCASSLRQSNTGELFFGEGSRLTVL.

This clone was seen a few times. This CDR3 is also generated by other DNA sequences in the sample. V and J are TRBV27 and TRBJ1-2, with 10 bases identical to TRBD1. CDR3 length equals 14 residues. The trim removed 5 bases at V and 4 bases at J, leaving 4 bases unmatched. Germline CDR1 and CDR2: MNHEY and SMNVEV (reference sequence). The CDR3 region has the DNA TGTGCCAGCAGTCTCCGGGACAGGGGCTATGGCTACACCTTC. The encoded protein is CASSLRDRGYGYTF.

The chain combines TRBV27 with TRBJ2-1; tentative D call: TRBD2 (5 bases). The CDR3 runs 12 residues. With 6 bases removed from V and 8 bases from J, the gap between germline ends came to 11 bases. Germline loops: CDR1 MNHEY, CDR2 SMNVEV (reference sequence). DNA of the CDR3: TGTGCCAGCAGACCGAGTAGCGATGAGCAGTTCTTC. This translates into CASRPSSDEQFF.

A word on this clone: Other nucleotide sequences in the sample specify the same CDR3. The rearrangement uses TRBV9 and TRBJ2-7; perhaps TRBD1 as D (5 bases). The V end lost 4 bases, the J end lost 1 base, and 12 bases lay between the germline ends. CDR1 and CDR2 from the germline V gene are SGDLS and YYNGEE. There are 14 residues in the CDR3. CDR3 in DNA: TGTGCCAGCAGCCCTGGACAAGTATCCTACGAGCAGTACTTC. It translates to CASSPGQVSYEQYF.

This chain uses TRBV28 with TRBJ2-3; D perhaps matches TRBD1 (6 bases). CDR1 is MDHEN, CDR2 SYDVKM, per germline. V gave up 6 bases and J gave up 1 base, with 14 bases separating them. The length of the CDR3 is 15 residues. CDR3 nucleotide sequence: TGTGCCAGCAGCCTAGGGACACCCGGCACAGATACGCAGTATTTT. Residues: CASSLGTPGTDTQYF.

This rearrangement joins TRBV7-8 to TRBJ2-1; TRBD1 might be the D (5 bases). Germline V gives CDR1 SGHVS, CDR2 FQNEAQ. The CDR3 length is 13 residues. Trimming shortened V by 1 base and J by 7 bases, and 8 bases separated the two germline ends. The CDR3 is CASSLVAGNEQFF. The CDR3 bases are TGTGCCAGCAGCTTAGTAGCAGGGAATGAGCAGTTCTTC.

The V call is TRBV27, the J call TRBJ2-7; perhaps TRBD1 as D (6 bases). The V end lost 6 bases, the J end lost 7 bases, and 19 bases lay between the germline ends. Germline CDR1 reads MNHEY; CDR2 reads SMNVEV (reference sequence). CDR3 size: 14 residues. CDR3 protein: CASSPGTISREQYF. The CDR3 DNA sequence: TGTGCCAGCAGCCCCGGGACAATCTCGAGGGAGCAGTACTTC.

The chain carries TRBV5-6 and TRBJ2-7; D call uncertain. With 1 base removed from V and 3 bases from J, the gap between germline ends came to 2 bases. Germline V lookup: CDR1 SGHDT, CDR2 YYEEEE. The CDR3 contains 11 residues. CDR3 bases: TGTGCCAGCAGCTTGAACTACGAGCAGTACTTC. Its translation is CASSLNYEQYF.

This chain uses TRBV27 with TRBJ2-1, with D possibly TRBD2 on 7 matching bases. CDR3 length equals 14 residues. The V end was cut by 2 bases, the J end by 8 bases, with 13 bases between. Per germline, CDR1 MNHEY and CDR2 SMNVEV (reference sequence). CDR3 region: CASSLGGGGDEQFF. The CDR3 DNA sequence: TGTGCCAGCAGTTTAGGGGGCGGGGGCGATGAGCAGTTCTTC.

In its sample, this clone was seen a few times. The genes are TRBV5-1 and TRBJ2-7, with D tentatively TRBD1 (6 bases). This CDR3 has 16 residues. Trimming left V 0 bases short and J 5 bases short, with 18 bases between. Germline V gene sequence: CDR1 SGHRS, CDR2 YFSETQ. This CDR3 is CASSLGGQLFIDEQYF. DNA for the CDR3: TGCGCCAGCAGCTTGGGGGGGCAGCTCTTCATCGACGAGCAGTACTTC.